This T cell receptor (beta chain) was recorded in a study of human T cells and chemical hapten exposure. As handled by the study authors: Individual samples carried between roughly 23,224 and 750,000 TCRs, with roughly 95,000 as the median. One entry per CDR3 protein, called by TCRdb with MiXCR from the RACE reads. The V and J calls follow TCRdb's processing rather than the paper's. In the table there are roughly 100,000 distinct CDR3 sequences, less than 40% of which are singletons. As to time point: patch test 3, about 24 weeks after DPC sensitization. The treatment here: therapeutic diphenylcyclopropenone sensitization with weekly scalp DPC. The CDR3 runs to 13 residues. CDR1 and CDR2 (germline): SGHTA, FQGTGA. The V gene lost 6 bases and the J gene lost 1 base, with 9 bases spanning the gap. This clonotype appeared a few times.

The starting material was whole blood, obtained in connection with sensitization to the hapten diphenylcyclopropenone (DPC). The V gene is TRBV7-3, the J gene TRBJ1-1, with D perhaps matching TRBD1 (5 bases). The clonotype originates from a man aged 40-55 years with alopecia areata. Some clones in this sample may be carry-over from other donors' samples. CDR3 in DNA: TGTGCCAGCAGGAGACAGAGGAACACTGAAGCTTTCTTT. Residues: CASRRQRNTEAFF.